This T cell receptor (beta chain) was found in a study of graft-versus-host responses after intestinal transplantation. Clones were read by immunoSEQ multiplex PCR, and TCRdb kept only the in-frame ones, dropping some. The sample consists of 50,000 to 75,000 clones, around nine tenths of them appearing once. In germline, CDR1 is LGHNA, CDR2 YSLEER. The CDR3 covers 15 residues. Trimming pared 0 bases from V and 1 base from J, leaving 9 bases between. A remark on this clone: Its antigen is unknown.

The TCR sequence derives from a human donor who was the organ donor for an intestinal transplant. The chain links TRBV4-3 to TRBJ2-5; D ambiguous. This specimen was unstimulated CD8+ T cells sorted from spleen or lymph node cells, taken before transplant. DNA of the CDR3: TGCGCCAGCAGCCAAGATCGCGACTTCCAAGAGACCCAGTACTTC. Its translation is CASSQDRDFQETQYF.